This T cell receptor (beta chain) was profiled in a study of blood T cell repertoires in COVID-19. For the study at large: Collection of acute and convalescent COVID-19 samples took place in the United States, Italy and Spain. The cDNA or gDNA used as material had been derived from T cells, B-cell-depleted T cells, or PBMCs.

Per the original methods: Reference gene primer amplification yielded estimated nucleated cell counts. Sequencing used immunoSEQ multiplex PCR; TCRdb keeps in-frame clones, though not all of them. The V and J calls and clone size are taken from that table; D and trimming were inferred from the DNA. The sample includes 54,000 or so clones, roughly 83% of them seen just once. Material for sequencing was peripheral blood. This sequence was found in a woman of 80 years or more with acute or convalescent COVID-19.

This chain's CDR3 is CASSSGTESYGYTF. The DNA of the CDR3 is TGCGCCAGCAGCTCCGGGACAGAATCATATGGCTACACCTTC. The J gene is TRBJ1-2, the V gene TRBV5-1; 7 bases map to TRBD1. CDR1 is SGHRS, CDR2 YFSETQ, per germline. V was clipped by 3 bases and J by 5 bases; unmatched bases: 7. There are 14 residues in the CDR3. Full variable domain (remainder filled in from reference TRBV5-1 and TRBJ1-2): KAGVTQTPRYLIKTRGQQVTLSCSPISGHRSVSWYQQTPGQGLQFLFEYFSETQRNKGNFPGRFSGRQFSNSRSEMNVSTLELGDSALYLCASSSGTESYGYTFGSGTRLTVV.